This T cell receptor beta chain was recovered during a study of blood T cell repertoires in COVID-19. For the study at large: Specimens from acute and convalescent COVID-19 originated in the United States, Italy and Spain. Sources were T cells, B-cell-depleted T cells, or PBMCs; the material itself was cDNA or gDNA.

There are 12 residues in the CDR3. V was cut by 7 bases and J by 8 bases, with 14 bases left in between. The germline gives CDR1 MDHEN, CDR2 SYDVKM. Sequencing used immunoSEQ multiplex PCR; TCRdb keeps in-frame clones, though not all of them. The table has 100,000 to 150,000 clones, roughly 92% seen once. Enrolled during active infection, Seattle patients were then followed longitudinally. The TCR comes from a man in his fifties with COVID-19, enrolled during active disease. The chain combines TRBV28 with TRBJ1-1; D uncertain. The sequenced sample was peripheral blood. This chain's CDR3 is CASKLWAGEAFF. CDR3 bases: TGTGCCAGCAAGTTATGGGCAGGAGAAGCTTTCTTT.